These T cell receptor beta chains were read from a single sample in a study of T cells in narcolepsy. TCRdb keeps only in-frame clones here, not all; method: immunoSEQ multiplex PCR. Found here are approximately 8,100 clones, about 63% of them singletons; the top ten hold 20% to 25%. The sample was CD45RA- memory CD8+ T cells from PBMCs. The receptors stem from a human donor with narcolepsy. Both conserved end residues are part of each CDR3. D genes are given only for firm matches. Only part of the rows carry a size: once, few, many, or a class if the clone is expanded.

clone_size d_call j_call v_call cdr3_nt cdr3_aa
few TRBD2 TRBJ2-1 TRBV7-6 TGTGCCAGCAGCTTAGCTCCGGGACTAGCGGGGGGGTACAATGAGCAGTTCTTC CASSLAPGLAGGYNEQFF
few NA TRBJ2-5 TRBV21-1 TGTGCCAGCAGCAAACCCCGGGGTGGGGCCCAAGAGACCCAGTACTTC CASSKPRGGAQETQYF
NA NA TRBJ2-7 TRBV7-3 TGTGCCAGCAGCTTAGCGAGTGGGTTTGGCAGGACAGAGAACGAGCAGTACTTC CASSLASGFGRTENEQYF
NA TRBD1 TRBJ2-7 TRBV7-9 TGTGCCAGCAGCCCCGAGGACAGGGGCTACGAGCAGTACTTC CASSPEDRGYEQYF
few NA TRBJ1-2 TRBV11-2 TGTGCCAGCAGCTTAGTAGGGGGTGGCTACACCTTC CASSLVGGGYTF
NA TRBD1 TRBJ1-2 TRBV30 TGTGCCTGGGGGACAGGGGACTATGGCTACACCTTC CAWGTGDYGYTF
medium-sized TRBD2 TRBJ2-7 TRBV4-3 TGCGCCAGCAGCCAAGATCTAGCGGGGGCCTACGAGCAGTACTTC CASSQDLAGAYEQYF
few NA TRBJ1-2 TRBV5-6 TGTGCCAGCAGCTTGATCGCTAACTATGGCTACACCTTC CASSLIANYGYTF
NA NA TRBJ2-7 TRBV4-3 TGCGCCAGCAGCCAAGATGTCCCAGGGCCATCCTACGAGCAGTACTTC CASSQDVPGPSYEQYF
NA NA TRBJ2-1 TRBV5-1 TGCGCCAGCAGCTGGGACTTTTTTAGCGACAATGAGCAGTTCTTC CASSWDFFSDNEQFF
NA NA TRBJ1-1 TRBV6-4 TGTGCCAGCAGTGACACGGGTCTGACTGAAGCTTTCTTT CASSDTGLTEAFF
NA NA TRBJ1-5 TRBV23-1 TGCGCCAGCAGTACCCTGAGGGCAGCAAAAATCAATCAGCCCCAGCATTTT CASSTLRAAKINQPQHF
few NA TRBJ2-2 TRBV7-2 TGTGCCAGCACCAACACCGGGGAGCTGTTTTTT CASTNTGELFF
few TRBD1 TRBJ1-5 TRBV7-8 TGTGCCAGCAGCCTAGAGGGTTCCGGGACAGGGCCCAATCAGCCCCAGCATTTT CASSLEGSGTGPNQPQHF
NA TRBD1 TRBJ1-5 TRBV5-8 TGTGCCAGCAGCTTGACAGGGGGCAATCAGCCCCAGCATTTT CASSLTGGNQPQHF